The 5 T cell receptor beta chains below all came from one sample that was sequenced in a study of blood T cell repertoires in COVID-19. Measured with immunoSEQ multiplex PCR; TCRdb has only the in-frame clones, and not every one. The sample shows over 90,000 clones, about 72% of them seen only once. The sequenced material came from peripheral blood. The source is a man aged 55 to 70 with active or convalescent COVID-19.

Here the CDR3 DNA reads TGTGCCAGCGGGACAGGGGACAATGAGCAGTTCTTC. Its translation is CASGTGDNEQFF. V gene TRBV10-3 combines with J gene TRBJ2-1; 10 nucleotides align to TRBD1. Trimming cost V 10 bases and J 5 bases; bases outside gene matches: 2. The CDR3 length is 12 residues. From germline, CDR1 is ENHRY and CDR2 SYGVKD.

This chain connects TRBV18 to TRBJ1-6; 8 bases are a match to TRBD1. The CDR3 is 17 amino acids. CDR1 and CDR2 (germline): KGHSH, LQKENI. Trimming took 1 base from V and 8 from J; bases not matched to a gene: 10. Written as DNA, the CDR3 is TGTGCCAGCTCACCACAAGTTCCAGGGGGCAAAGATTCACCCCTCCACTTT. Protein: CASSPQVPGGKDSPLHF.

The chain couples TRBV19 to TRBJ2-5; the match to TRBD1 covers 11 bases. Germline CDR1 reads LNHDA; CDR2 reads SQIVND (reference sequence). The CDR3 has 14 residues. J lost 5 bases, V lost 6 bases, and 5 bases had no gene match. CDR3 DNA sequence: TGTGCCAGTAGGGACAGGGGGCGCAGCGAGACCCAGTACTTC. Its translation: CASRDRGRSETQYF.

The rearrangement joins TRBV2 to TRBJ2-1, with D maybe TRBD1 (6 bases). The germline gives CDR1 SNHLY, CDR2 FYNNEI. The CDR3 totals 13 residues. Trimming removed 9 bases at V and 2 bases at J, with 11 bases between. The CDR3 region is CASSRDTYNEQFF. CDR3 DNA sequence: TGTGCCAGTTCCCGGGACACCTACAATGAGCAGTTCTTC.

The gene calls are TRBV19 and TRBJ2-7, with D maybe TRBD1 (6 bases). Germline V gene lookup returns CDR1 LNHDA and CDR2 SQIVND (reference sequence). The CDR3 runs to 13 residues. Deletions cut 4 bases from V and 3 bases from J, with 10 bases between. The CDR3 DNA sequence: TGTGCCAGTAGTAGGGGACAAGACTACGAGCAGTACTTC. It translates to CASSRGQDYEQYF. Combining the CDR3 with reference TRBV19 and TRBJ2-7 gives the whole variable domain DGGITQSPKYLFRKEGQNVTLSCEQNLNHDAMYWYRQDPGQGLRLIYYSQIVNDFQKGDIAEGYSVSREKKESFPLTVTSAQKNPTAFYLCASSRGQDYEQYFGPGTRLTVT.